This T cell receptor (beta chain) stems from a study of T cell responses to AZD1222 COVID-19 vaccine. Study-level results: Breadth and depth of Spike-specific TCRs rose after two AZD1222 doses. Vaccine-associated CD4 TCRs ranged over spike, dominating at 160-218 and 743-854. Of spike-specific TCRs, nearly half reportedly target regions left unmutated in variants.

Per germline, CDR1 KGHDR and CDR2 SFDVKD. Trimming took 3 bases from V and 4 from J, leaving 5 bases between them. This CDR3 comprises 12 residues. Method: immunoSEQ multiplex PCR; TCRdb's copy keeps in-frame clones and lacks some. The data hold around 130,000 clones, with just over 85% observed a single time. With respect to this clone: Its antigen is not known.

The TCR sequence derives from an adult in good health. The specimen comprised peripheral blood, sampled on day 0 of AZD1222 vaccination. V gene TRBV24-1 combines with J gene TRBJ1-2; D not resolved. The CDR3 bases are TGTGCCACCAGTGATCCAATCTATGGCTACACCTTC. Translating gives CATSDPIYGYTF.